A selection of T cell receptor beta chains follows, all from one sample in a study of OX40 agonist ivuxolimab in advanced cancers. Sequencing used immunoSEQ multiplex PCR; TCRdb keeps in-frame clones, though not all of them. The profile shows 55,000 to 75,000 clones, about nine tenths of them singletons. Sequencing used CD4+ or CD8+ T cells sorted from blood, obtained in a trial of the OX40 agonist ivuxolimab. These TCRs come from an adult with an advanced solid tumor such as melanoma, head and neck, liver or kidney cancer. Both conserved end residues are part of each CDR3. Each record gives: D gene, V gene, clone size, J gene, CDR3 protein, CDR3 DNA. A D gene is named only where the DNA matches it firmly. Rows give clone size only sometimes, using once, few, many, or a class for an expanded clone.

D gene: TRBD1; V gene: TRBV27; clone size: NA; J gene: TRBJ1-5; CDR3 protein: CASSIGGVGQPQHF; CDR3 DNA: TGTGCCAGCAGTATAGGGGGCGTGGGTCAGCCCCAGCATTTT
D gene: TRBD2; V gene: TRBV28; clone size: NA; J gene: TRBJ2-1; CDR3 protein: CASFPTGLADYNEQFF; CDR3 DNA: TGTGCCAGCTTCCCCACGGGACTAGCGGACTACAATGAGCAGTTCTTC
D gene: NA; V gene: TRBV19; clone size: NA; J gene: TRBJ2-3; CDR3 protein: CASSTPEGGLLTDTQYF; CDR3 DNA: TGTGCCAGTAGTACCCCGGAGGGAGGTCTCCTCACAGATACGCAGTATTTT
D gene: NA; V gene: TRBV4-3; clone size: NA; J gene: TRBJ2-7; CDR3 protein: CASSPGLGDYEQYF; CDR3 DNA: TGCGCCAGCAGCCCCGGACTCGGCGATTACGAGCAGTACTTC
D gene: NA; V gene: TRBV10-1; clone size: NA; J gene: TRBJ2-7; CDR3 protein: CASSESPGLNPYEQYF; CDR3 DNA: TGCGCCAGCAGTGAGTCCCCTGGACTAAATCCTTACGAGCAGTACTTC
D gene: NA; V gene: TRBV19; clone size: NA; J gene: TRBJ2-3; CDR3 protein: CASSIRSFTDTQYF; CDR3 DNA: TGTGCCAGTAGTATAAGGTCTTTCACAGATACGCAGTATTTT
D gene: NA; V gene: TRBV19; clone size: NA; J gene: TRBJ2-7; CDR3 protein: CASIFSDSSYEQYF; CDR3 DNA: TGTGCCAGTATTTTTTCGGATTCCTCCTACGAGCAGTACTTC
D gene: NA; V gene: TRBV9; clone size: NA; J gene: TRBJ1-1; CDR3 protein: CASSVDVTDNTEAFF; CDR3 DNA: TGTGCCAGCAGCGTAGATGTGACAGATAACACTGAAGCTTTCTTT
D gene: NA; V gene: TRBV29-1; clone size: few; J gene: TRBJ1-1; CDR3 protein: CSVEQEGTTFF; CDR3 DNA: TGCAGCGTTGAACAAGAGGGTACGACTTTCTTT
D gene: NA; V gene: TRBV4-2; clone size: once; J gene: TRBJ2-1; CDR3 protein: CASSLDLELHNEQFF; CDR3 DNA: TGTGCCAGCAGCCTCGACTTGGAGCTCCACAATGAGCAGTTCTTC
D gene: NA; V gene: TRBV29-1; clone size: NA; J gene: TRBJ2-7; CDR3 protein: CSVLRDGSWEQYF; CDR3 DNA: TGCAGCGTTCTCCGGGACGGCTCTTGGGAGCAGTACTTC
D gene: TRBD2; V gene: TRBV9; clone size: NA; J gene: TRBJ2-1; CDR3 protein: CASSVGGRSFDNEQFF; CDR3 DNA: TGTGCCAGCAGCGTCGGCGGGAGGAGTTTCGACAATGAGCAGTTCTTC
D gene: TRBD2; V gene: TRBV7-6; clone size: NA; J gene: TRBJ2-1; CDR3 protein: CASSPRTSGGGSYNEQFF; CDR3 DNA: TGTGCCAGCAGTCCAAGGACTAGCGGGGGAGGCTCCTACAATGAGCAGTTCTTC
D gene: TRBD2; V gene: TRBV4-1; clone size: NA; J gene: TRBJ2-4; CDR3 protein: CASSQDLLAGNIQYF; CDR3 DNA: TGCGCCAGCAGCCAAGATCTCCTAGCGGGAAACATTCAGTACTTC
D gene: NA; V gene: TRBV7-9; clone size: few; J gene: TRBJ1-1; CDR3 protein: CASSPFPRTEAFF; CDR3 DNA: TGTGCCAGCAGCCCCTTCCCCCGAACTGAAGCTTTCTTT
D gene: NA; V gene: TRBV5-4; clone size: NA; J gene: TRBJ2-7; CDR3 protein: CASSSSNGLERYEQYF; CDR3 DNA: TGTGCCAGCAGCTCCTCGAACGGACTGGAGCGCTACGAGCAGTACTTC
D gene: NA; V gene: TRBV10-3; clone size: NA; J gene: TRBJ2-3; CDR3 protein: CAISAPGAADTQYF; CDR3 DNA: TGTGCCATCAGTGCCCCCGGAGCGGCAGATACGCAGTATTTT
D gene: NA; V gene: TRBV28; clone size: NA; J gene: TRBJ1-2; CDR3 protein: CASSADSFNYGYTF; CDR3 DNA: TGTGCCAGCAGTGCGGACAGTTTTAACTATGGCTACACCTTC
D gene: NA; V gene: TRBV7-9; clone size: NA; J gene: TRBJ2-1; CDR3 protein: CASSLAGARWGNEQFF; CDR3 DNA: TGTGCCAGCAGCTTAGCTGGGGCTAGATGGGGGAATGAGCAGTTCTTC
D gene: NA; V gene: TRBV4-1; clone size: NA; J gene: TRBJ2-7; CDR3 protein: CASSQVPGPYEQYF; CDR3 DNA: TGCGCCAGCAGCCAAGTCCCAGGGCCATACGAGCAGTACTTC
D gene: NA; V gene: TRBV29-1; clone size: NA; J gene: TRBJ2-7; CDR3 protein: CSVEVGAGYEQYF; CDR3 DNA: TGCAGCGTTGAGGTGGGCGCGGGATACGAGCAGTACTTC
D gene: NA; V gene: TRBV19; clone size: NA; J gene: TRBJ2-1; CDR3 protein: CASTLSPGFNEQFF; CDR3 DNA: TGTGCCAGTACCCTGAGTCCGGGGTTCAATGAGCAGTTCTTC